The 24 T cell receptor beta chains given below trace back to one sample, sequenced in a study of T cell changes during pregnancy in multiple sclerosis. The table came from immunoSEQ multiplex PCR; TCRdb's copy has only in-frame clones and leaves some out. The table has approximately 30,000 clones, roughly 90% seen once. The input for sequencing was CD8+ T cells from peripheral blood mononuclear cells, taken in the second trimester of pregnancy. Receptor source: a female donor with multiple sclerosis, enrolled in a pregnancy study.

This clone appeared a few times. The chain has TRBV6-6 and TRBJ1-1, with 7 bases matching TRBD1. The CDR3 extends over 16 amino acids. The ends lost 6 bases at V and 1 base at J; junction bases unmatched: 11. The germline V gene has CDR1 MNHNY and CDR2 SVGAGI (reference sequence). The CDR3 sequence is CASSRFTGVENTEAFF. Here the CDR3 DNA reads TGTGCCAGCAGCCGCTTTACAGGGGTAGAGAACACTGAAGCTTTCTTT.

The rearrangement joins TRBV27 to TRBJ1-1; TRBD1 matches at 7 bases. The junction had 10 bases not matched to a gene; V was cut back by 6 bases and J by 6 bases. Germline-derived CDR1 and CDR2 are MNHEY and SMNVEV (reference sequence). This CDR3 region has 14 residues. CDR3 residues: CASSQPGGSAEAFF. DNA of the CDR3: TGTGCCAGCAGCCAACCAGGGGGGTCCGCTGAAGCTTTCTTT.

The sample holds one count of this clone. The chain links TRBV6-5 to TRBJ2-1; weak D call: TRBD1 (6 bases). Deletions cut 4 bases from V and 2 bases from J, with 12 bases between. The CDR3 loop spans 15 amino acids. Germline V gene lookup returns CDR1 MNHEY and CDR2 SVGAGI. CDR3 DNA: TGTGCCAGCAGTTTCACAGGGACCCCCTACAATGAGCAGTTCTTC. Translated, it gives CASSFTGTPYNEQFF.

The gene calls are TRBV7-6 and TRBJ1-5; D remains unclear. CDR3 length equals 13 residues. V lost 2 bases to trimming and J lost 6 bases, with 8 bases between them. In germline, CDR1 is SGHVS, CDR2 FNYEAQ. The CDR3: CASSLREGQPQHF. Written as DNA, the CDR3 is TGTGCCAGCAGCTTACGGGAGGGTCAGCCCCAGCATTTT.

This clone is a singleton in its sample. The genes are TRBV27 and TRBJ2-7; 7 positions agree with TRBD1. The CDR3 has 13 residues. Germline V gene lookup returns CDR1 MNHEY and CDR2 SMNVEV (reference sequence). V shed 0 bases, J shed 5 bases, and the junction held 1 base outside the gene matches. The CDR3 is CASSLSDRNEQYF. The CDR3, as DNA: TGTGCCAGCAGTTTATCGGACAGGAACGAGCAGTACTTC.

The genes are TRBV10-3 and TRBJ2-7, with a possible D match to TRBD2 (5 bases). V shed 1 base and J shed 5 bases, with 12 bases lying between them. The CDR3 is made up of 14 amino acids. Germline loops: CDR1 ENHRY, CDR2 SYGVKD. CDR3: CAISEYRDRNEQYF. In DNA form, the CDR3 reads TGTGCCATCAGTGAGTATCGGGATCGGAACGAGCAGTACTTC.

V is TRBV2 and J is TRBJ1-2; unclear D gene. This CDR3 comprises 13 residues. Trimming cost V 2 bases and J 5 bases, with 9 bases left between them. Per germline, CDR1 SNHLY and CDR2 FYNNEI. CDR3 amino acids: CASSETSVYGYTF. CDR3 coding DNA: TGTGCCAGCAGTGAAACTTCGGTTTATGGCTACACCTTC. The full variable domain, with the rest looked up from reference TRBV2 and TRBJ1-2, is EPEVTQTPSHQVTQMGQEVILRCVPISNHLYFYWYRQILGQKVEFLVSFYNNEISEKSEIFDDQFSVERPDGSNFTLKIRSTKLEDSAMYFCASSETSVYGYTFGSGTRLTVV.

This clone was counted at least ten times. CDR3: CASSDGETSDEQFF. The DNA for the CDR3 is TGTGCCAGCAGTGACGGGGAGACTAGCGATGAGCAGTTCTTC. The V gene is TRBV6-4, the J gene TRBJ2-1; 8 bases fit TRBD2. The length of the CDR3 is 14 residues. Germline lookup yields CDR1 MRHNA and CDR2 SNTAGT. The J segment lost 8 bases and the V segment lost 2 bases, leaving 5 bases of the junction unmatched.

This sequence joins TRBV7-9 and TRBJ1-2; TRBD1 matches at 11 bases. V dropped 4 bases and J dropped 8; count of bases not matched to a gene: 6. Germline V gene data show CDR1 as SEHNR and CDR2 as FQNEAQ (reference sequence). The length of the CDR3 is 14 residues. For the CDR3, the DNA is TGTGCCAGCAGCTCGGGACAGGGGGTGGTCGGCTACACCTTC. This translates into CASSSGQGVVGYTF.

Here the CDR3 DNA reads TGTGCCAGCAGTTCACCGGGACAGGGGGATTATGAGCAGTTCTTC. Translating gives CASSSPGQGDYEQFF. The genes are TRBV28 and TRBJ2-1; 11 nucleotides match TRBD1. Germline CDR1 is MDHEN and CDR2 is SYDVKM. Trimming took 4 bases from V and 8 from J; bases not matched to a gene: 7. This CDR3 has 15 residues.

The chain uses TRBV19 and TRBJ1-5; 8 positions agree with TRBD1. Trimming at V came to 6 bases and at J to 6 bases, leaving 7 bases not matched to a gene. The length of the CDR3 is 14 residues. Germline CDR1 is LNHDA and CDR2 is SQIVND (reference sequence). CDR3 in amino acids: CASRPRTGLQPQHF. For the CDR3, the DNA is TGTGCCAGTAGACCGCGGACAGGGCTTCAGCCCCAGCATTTT.

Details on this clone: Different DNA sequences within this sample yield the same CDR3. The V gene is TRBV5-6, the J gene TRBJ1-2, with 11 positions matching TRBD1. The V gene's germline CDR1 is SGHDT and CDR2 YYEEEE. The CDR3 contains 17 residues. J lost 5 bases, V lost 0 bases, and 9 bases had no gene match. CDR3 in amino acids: CASSLVRTGGRRYGYTF. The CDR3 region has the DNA TGTGCCAGCAGCTTGGTTAGGACAGGGGGCAGGAGGTATGGCTACACCTTC.

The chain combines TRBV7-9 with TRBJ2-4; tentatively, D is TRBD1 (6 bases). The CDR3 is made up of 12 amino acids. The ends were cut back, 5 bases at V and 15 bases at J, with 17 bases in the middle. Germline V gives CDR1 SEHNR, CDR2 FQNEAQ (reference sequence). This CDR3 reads CASSPAGTPWYF. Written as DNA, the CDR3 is TGTGCCAGCAGCCCAGCCGGGACACCCTGGTACTTC.

The CDR3 DNA reads TGTGCCAGCAGCCCCGGAGGGGAAGACCTTAATGAAAAACTGTTTTTT. The encoded protein is CASSPGGEDLNEKLFF. This rearrangement joins TRBV7-9 to TRBJ1-4, with a weak D call TRBD1 (5 bases). Trimming cost V 5 bases and J 4 bases, with 17 bases left between them. The germline gives CDR1 SEHNR, CDR2 FQNEAQ (reference sequence). The CDR3 is 16 amino acids.

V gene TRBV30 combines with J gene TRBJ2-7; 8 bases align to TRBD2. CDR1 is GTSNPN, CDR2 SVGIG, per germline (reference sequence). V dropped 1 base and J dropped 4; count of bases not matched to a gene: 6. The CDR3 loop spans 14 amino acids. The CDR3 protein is CAWSGPTSGYEQYF. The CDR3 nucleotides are TGTGCCTGGAGTGGCCCCACTAGCGGTTACGAGCAGTACTTC.

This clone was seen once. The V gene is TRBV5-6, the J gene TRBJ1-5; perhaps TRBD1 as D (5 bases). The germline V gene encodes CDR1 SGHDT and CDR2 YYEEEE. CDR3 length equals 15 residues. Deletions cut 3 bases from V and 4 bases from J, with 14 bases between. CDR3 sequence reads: CASSWGGTGNQPQHF. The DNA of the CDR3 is TGTGCCAGCAGCTGGGGGGGGACGGGGAATCAGCCCCAGCATTTT.

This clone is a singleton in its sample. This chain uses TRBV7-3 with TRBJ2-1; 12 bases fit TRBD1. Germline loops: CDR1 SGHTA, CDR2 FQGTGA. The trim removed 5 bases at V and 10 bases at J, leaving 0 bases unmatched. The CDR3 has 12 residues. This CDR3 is CASSGTGGEQFF. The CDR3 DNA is TGTGCCAGCAGCGGGACAGGGGGCGAGCAGTTCTTC.

CDR3 nucleotides: TGTGCCAGCAGTTTGGGGGCATTGGGGAATACGCAGTATTTT. This encodes CASSLGALGNTQYF. This rearrangement joins TRBV28 to TRBJ2-3, with D perhaps TRBD1 (6 bases). V was trimmed by 3 bases and J by 7 bases, leaving 14 bases between them. The germline gives CDR1 MDHEN, CDR2 SYDVKM. This CDR3 is built from 14 residues.

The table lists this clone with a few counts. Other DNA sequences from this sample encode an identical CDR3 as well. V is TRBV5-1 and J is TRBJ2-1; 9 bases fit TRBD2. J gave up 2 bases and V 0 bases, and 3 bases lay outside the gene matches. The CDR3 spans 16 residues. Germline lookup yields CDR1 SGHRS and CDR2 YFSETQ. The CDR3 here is CASSLAAGGPYNEQFF. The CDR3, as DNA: TGCGCCAGCAGCTTGGCCGCGGGGGGGCCCTACAATGAGCAGTTCTTC.

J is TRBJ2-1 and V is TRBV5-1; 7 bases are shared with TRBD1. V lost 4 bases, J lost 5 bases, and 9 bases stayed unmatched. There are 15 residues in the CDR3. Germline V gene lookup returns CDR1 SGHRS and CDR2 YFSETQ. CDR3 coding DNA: TGCGCCAGCAGCACGGGACAGCTTCTCCACAATGAGCAGTTCTTC. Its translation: CASSTGQLLHNEQFF.

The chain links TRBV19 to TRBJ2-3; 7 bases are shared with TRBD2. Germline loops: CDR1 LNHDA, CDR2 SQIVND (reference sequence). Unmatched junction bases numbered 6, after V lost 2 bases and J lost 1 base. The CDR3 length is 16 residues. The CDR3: CASSIWSGIGTDTQYF. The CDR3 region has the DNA TGTGCCAGTAGTATATGGAGCGGGATCGGCACAGATACGCAGTATTTT.

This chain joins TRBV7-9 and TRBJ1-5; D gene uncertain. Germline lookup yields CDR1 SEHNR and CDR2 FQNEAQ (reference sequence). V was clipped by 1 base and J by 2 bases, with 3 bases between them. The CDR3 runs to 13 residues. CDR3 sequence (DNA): TGTGCCAGCAGCTTAGTAGGCAATCAGCCCCAGCATTTT. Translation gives CASSLVGNQPQHF. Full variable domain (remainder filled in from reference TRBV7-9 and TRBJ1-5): DTGVSQNPRHKITKRGQNVTFRCDPISEHNRLYWYRQTLGQGPEFLTYFQNEAQLEKSRLLSDRFSAERPKGSFSTLEIQRTEQGDSAMYLCASSLVGNQPQHFGDGTRLSIL.

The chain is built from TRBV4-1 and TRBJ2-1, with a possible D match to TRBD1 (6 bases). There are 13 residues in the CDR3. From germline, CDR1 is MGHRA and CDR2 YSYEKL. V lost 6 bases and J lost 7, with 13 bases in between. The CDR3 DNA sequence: TGCGCCAGCAGTCTCAGGGGCGCGAATGAGCAGTTCTTC. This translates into CASSLRGANEQFF.

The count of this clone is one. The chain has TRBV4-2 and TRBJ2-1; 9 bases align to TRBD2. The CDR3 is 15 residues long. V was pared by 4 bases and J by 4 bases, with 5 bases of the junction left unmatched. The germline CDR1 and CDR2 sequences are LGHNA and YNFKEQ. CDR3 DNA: TGTGCCAGCAGCCTCCAGCGGGGGGTTTACAATGAGCAGTTCTTC. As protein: CASSLQRGVYNEQFF.